This is a list of T cell receptor beta chains from one sample in a study of CD8 T cells in Susac syndrome. TCRdb re-called the immunoSEQ multiplex PCR reads with MiXCR, one entry per CDR3 protein. This table has around 150,000 distinct CDR3 sequences, roughly 93% appearing once. The sequenced material came from CD4+ T cells from PBMCs. All receptors derive from a human donor in good health. CDR3s include the opening cysteine and the closing phenylalanine or tryptophan. The D gene is left open where the match is weak. Part of the rows lack a size; the others show once, few, many or a class for expanded clones.

clone_size	d_call	cdr3_length	v_call	j_call	cdr3_aa	cdr3_nt
.	TRBD2	15	TRBV3-1	TRBJ2-5	CASTTGFSGQETQYF	TGTGCCAGCACCACCGGTTTTAGCGGGCAAGAGACCCAGTACTTC
.	.	13	TRBV5-6	TRBJ1-6	CASSLMGNSPLHF	TGTGCCAGCAGCTTGATGGGGAATTCACCCCTCCACTTT
.	TRBD1	16	TRBV7-8	TRBJ2-7	CASSLLADRGPYEQYF	TGTGCCAGCAGCTTATTGGCGGACAGGGGGCCCTACGAGCAGTACTTC
.	.	13	TRBV20-1	TRBJ1-1	CSARPDRNTEAFF	TGCAGTGCTAGACCGGACAGGAACACTGAAGCTTTCTTT
.	.	13	TRBV5-1	TRBJ2-7	CASSLNYPYEQYF	TGCGCCAGCAGCTTGAACTACCCGTACGAGCAGTACTTC
.	.	13	TRBV4-1	TRBJ2-5	CASSLTGTETQYF	TGCGCCAGCAGCCTAACCGGGACGGAGACCCAGTACTTC
.	.	12	TRBV29-1	TRBJ1-1	CSAWDGDTEAFF	TGCAGCGCTTGGGACGGTGACACTGAAGCTTTCTTT
.	.	13	TRBV5-6	TRBJ1-1	CASSLWGGPRPFF	TGTGCCAGCAGCTTGTGGGGCGGCCCTCGCCCTTTCTTT
.	.	15	TRBV5-5	TRBJ1-5	CASSSDSYSNQPQHF	TGTGCCAGCAGCTCGGACAGCTATAGCAATCAGCCCCAGCATTTT
.	.	15	TRBV12-3/TRBV12-4	TRBJ1-1	CASSSLGGMNTEAFF	TGTGCCAGCAGTTCCCTAGGAGGTATGAACACTGAAGCTTTCTTT
.	.	14	TRBV25-1	TRBJ2-3	CASSIALSTDTQYF	TGTGCCAGCAGTATTGCCCTAAGCACAGATACGCAGTATTTT
.	TRBD1	15	TRBV2	TRBJ1-1	CASSLPDRGGTEAFF	TGTGCCAGCAGTCTCCCGGACAGGGGTGGCACTGAAGCTTTCTTT
.	.	15	TRBV11-3	TRBJ2-1	CASSLVASIYNEQFF	TGTGCCAGCAGCTTGGTTGCTTCCATCTACAATGAGCAGTTCTTC
.	.	13	TRBV5-4	TRBJ1-2	CASSLKGNYGYTF	TGTGCCAGCAGCTTGAAAGGGAACTATGGCTACACCTTC
.	TRBD1	13	TRBV29-1	TRBJ1-5	CSGQTGHNQPQHF	TGCAGCGGACAGACAGGGCACAATCAGCCCCAGCATTTT
few	TRBD2	15	TRBV12-3/TRBV12-4	TRBJ2-3	CASWDSGTSADTQYF	TGTGCCAGCTGGGATAGCGGGACATCCGCGGATACGCAGTATTTT